This T cell receptor (beta chain) was recorded in a study of sequential checkpoint blockade in melanoma. Libraries were prepared by immunoSEQ multiplex PCR; TCRdb keeps only in-frame clonotypes and omits some of them. The sample records about 27,000 clones, 70% to 80% being singletons. Stated treatment: randomized to nivolumab then ipilimumab (arm A) or the reverse (arm B). Comments on this clone: The germline gene is not matched at one end of the junction; a read error may be the cause.

CDR3 length equals 15 residues. CDR1 is LNHDA, CDR2 SQIVND, per germline (reference sequence). The sequence was collected from a human donor with melanoma. The sequencing here drew on CD8+ T cells sorted from blood (inferred from file names), taken from a patient given nivolumab and ipilimumab in sequence. The V and J genes are TRBV19 and TRBJ1-3; D is unresolved. CDR3 loop: CVSSIEGVRGNTIYF. The DNA of the CDR3 is TGTGTCAGTAGTATCGAAGGAGTGAGGGGAAACACCATATATTTT.